The 23 T cell receptor beta chains given below trace back to one sample, sequenced in a study of blood T cell repertoires in COVID-19 (dated by TCRdb to 2018 to 2020). Libraries were prepared through the immunoSEQ multiplex PCR assay. Not all clones reach the TCRdb copy of this immuneACCESS table, which keeps in-frame sequences only. Checked studies attribute under half of the gap to unresolved V genes and leave the rest unexplained. The sample table lists more than 30,000 clones, 85% to 90% of them with a count of one. The ten largest clones add up to roughly 1.6% of the sample. Sequencing was carried out using peripheral blood. The source of these receptors is a man in his 60s with active COVID-19.

Only one count was recorded for this clone. The chain uses TRBV14 and TRBJ2-1; 8 positions agree with TRBD2. The CDR3 is made up of 17 amino acids. V lost 0 bases and J lost 5; bases outside the gene matches: 9. CDR1 is SGHDN and CDR2 is FVKESK in the germline V gene. CDR3 in DNA: TGTGCCAGCAGCCAAGATCTACGAGCGGGGGCAAACAATGAGCAGTTCTTC. Residues: CASSQDLRAGANNEQFF.

The chain employs TRBV11-3 and TRBJ2-7; D is perhaps TRBD1 (6 bases). The CDR3 runs 13 residues. Germline V lookup: CDR1 SGHNT, CDR2 YENEEA. Trimming stripped 5 bases from V and 6 bases from J, with 14 bases between. The CDR3 DNA reads TGTGCCAGCAGCGCAGGGGAACCGGGCGAGCAGTACTTC. Its translation: CASSAGEPGEQYF.

The gene calls are TRBV3-1 (or the pseudogene TRBV3-2) and TRBJ2-4; D remains ambiguous. CDR3 length: 17 amino acids. Germline-derived CDR1 and CDR2 are LGHDT and YNNKEL (reference sequence). Deletions cut 1 base from V and 0 bases from J, with 13 bases between. CDR3 in DNA: TGTGCCAGCAGCCAAGTTACGGGTCTTGCAGCCAAAAACATTCAGTACTTC. It is translated as CASSQVTGLAAKNIQYF.

The V and J genes are TRBV3-1 (or the pseudogene TRBV3-2) and TRBJ2-1, with 8 positions matching TRBD2. Germline V gene lookup returns CDR1 LGHDT and CDR2 YNNKEL (reference sequence). Trimming cost V 7 bases and J 2 bases; bases outside gene matches: 4. There are 14 residues in the CDR3. The chain's CDR3 is CASTGGAAYNEQFF. The CDR3 DNA reads as TGTGCCAGCACCGGGGGGGCGGCCTACAATGAGCAGTTCTTC.

This chain links TRBV6-5 with TRBJ1-6, with TRBD1 as a possible D gene (5 bases). Germline loops: CDR1 MNHEY, CDR2 SVGAGI. CDR3 length: 13 residues. Trimming stripped 5 bases from V and 9 bases from J, with 11 bases between. CDR3 sequence: CASSRQQGSPLHF. CDR3 sequence (DNA): TGTGCCAGCAGTCGGCAGCAGGGTTCACCCCTCCACTTT.

The chain employs TRBV2 and TRBJ1-5, with D possibly matching TRBD1 (6 bases). V was cut by 7 bases and J by 0 bases, with 16 bases left in between. The V gene's germline CDR1 is SNHLY and CDR2 FYNNEI. The CDR3 totals 16 residues. The CDR3 nucleotides are TGTGCCAGCACAACGGACAGTGGCCCTAGCAATCAGCCCCAGCATTTT. Translated: CASTTDSGPSNQPQHF.

The chain uses TRBV7-2 and TRBJ2-1; 9 bases fit TRBD2. J lost 8 bases, V lost 6 bases, and 11 bases had no gene match. CDR3 length equals 15 residues. CDR1 is SGHTA and CDR2 is FQGNSA in the germline V gene. The CDR3 reads CASRFAGGASYEQFF. The CDR3 DNA follows: TGTGCCAGCAGGTTTGCGGGGGGGGCCAGCTATGAGCAGTTCTTC.

There are a few counts of this clone. This chain connects TRBV11-2 to TRBJ2-5; 13 nucleotides line up with TRBD2. CDR1 and CDR2 (germline): SGHAT, FQNNGV. The V and J ends lost 0 bases and 5 bases, in that order; junction bases with no gene match: 6. CDR3 length equals 17 residues. CDR3 coding DNA: TGTGCCAGCAGCTTAGATGACAGACTAGCGGGGGGTGAGACCCAGTACTTC. It codes for CASSLDDRLAGGETQYF.

V gene TRBV11-2 combines with J gene TRBJ2-1; possibly TRBD2 for D (7 bases). The CDR3 has 14 amino acids. Deletions cut 7 bases from V and 0 bases from J, with 10 bases between. Germline CDR1 and CDR2: SGHAT and FQNNGV. DNA of the CDR3: TGTGCCAGCAAGAGGGGGGGCTCCTACAATGAGCAGTTCTTC. It encodes CASKRGGSYNEQFF.

The V call is TRBV6-6, the J call TRBJ2-7, with 14 bases aligning to TRBD2. The germline V gene has CDR1 MNHNY and CDR2 SVGAGI (reference sequence). The CDR3 sequence is 14 residues long. The trim removed 5 bases at V and 7 bases at J, leaving 4 bases unmatched. CDR3 sequence reads: CASSPGTSGGEQYF. In DNA, the CDR3 is TGTGCCAGCAGTCCCGGGACTAGCGGGGGAGAGCAGTACTTC.

This clone was recorded only once. The chain uses TRBV4-3 and TRBJ2-1; D is possibly TRBD1 (5 bases). There are 13 residues in the CDR3. V was clipped by 1 base and J by 4 bases, with 5 bases between them. CDR1 LGHNA and CDR2 YSLEER come from the germline V gene. CDR3 residues: CASSQGQYNEQFF. The CDR3 nucleotides are TGCGCCAGCAGCCAAGGACAGTACAATGAGCAGTTCTTC.

V gene TRBV2 combines with J gene TRBJ1-2; tentatively, D is TRBD1 (5 bases). V was pared by 0 bases and J by 2 bases, with 13 bases between. The germline CDR1 and CDR2 sequences are SNHLY and FYNNEI. The CDR3 is 16 amino acids. DNA of the CDR3: TGTGCCAGCAGTGAAGCGCTCTCCCGACAGAACTATGGCTACACCTTC. Its translation: CASSEALSRQNYGYTF. Using reference TRBV2 and TRBJ1-2 for the parts outside the CDR3, the full variable domain is EPEVTQTPSHQVTQMGQEVILRCVPISNHLYFYWYRQILGQKVEFLVSFYNNEISEKSEIFDDQFSVERPDGSNFTLKIRSTKLEDSAMYFCASSEALSRQNYGYTFGSGTRLTVV.

The rearrangement links TRBV28 to TRBJ2-1; possibly TRBD2 for D (6 bases). Germline-derived CDR1 and CDR2 are MDHEN and SYDVKM. Trimming removed 11 bases from V and 9 bases from J, with 26 bases in between. The CDR3 totals 15 residues. The CDR3, as DNA: TGTGCCGGGGCACACCGGGGGTCACGCTTTGGTGAGCAGTTCTTC. Amino acids: CAGAHRGSRFGEQFF.

The genes are TRBV27 and TRBJ2-1; no firm D call. The CDR3 covers 13 residues. The germline V and J ends were trimmed by 4 bases and 3 bases, with 7 bases remaining between them. The V gene's germline CDR1 is MNHEY and CDR2 SMNVEV (reference sequence). The CDR3, as DNA: TGTGCCAGCAGTTACGGCGGCTACAATGAGCAGTTCTTC. This codes for CASSYGGYNEQFF.

The gene calls are TRBV11-2 and TRBJ2-1; D gene unclear. CDR3 length: 11 amino acids. With 5 bases removed from V and 9 bases from J, the gap between germline ends came to 8 bases. The germline gives CDR1 SGHAT, CDR2 FQNNGV. The CDR3 region has the DNA TGTGCCAGCAGCCTTCCAGGTGAGCAGTTCTTC. It translates to CASSLPGEQFF.

The chain carries TRBV15 and TRBJ2-1; 15 bases fit TRBD2. Germline V gene lookup returns CDR1 LNHNV and CDR2 YYDKDF (reference sequence). CDR3 length: 15 residues. The ends lost 4 bases at V and 9 bases at J; junction bases unmatched: 4. The CDR3 spells CATSKGLAGGSEQFF. In nucleotides, the CDR3 is TGTGCCACCAGCAAGGGACTAGCGGGGGGAAGTGAGCAGTTCTTC. Complete variable domain (other parts from reference TRBV15 and TRBJ2-1): DAMVIQNPRYQVTQFGKPVTLSCSQTLNHNVMYWYQQKSSQAPKLLFHYYDKDFNNEADTPDNFQSRRPNTSFCFLDIRSPGLGDTAMYLCATSKGLAGGSEQFFGPGTRLTVL.

This rearrangement joins TRBV7-8 to TRBJ2-2, with TRBD2 matching over 9 bases. Unmatched junction bases numbered 9, after V lost 5 bases and J lost 5 bases. This CDR3 spans 16 amino acids. The germline V gene has CDR1 SGHVS and CDR2 FQNEAQ. CDR3 in DNA: TGTGCCAGCAGCCCCCCTATAGCGGGGGTAACCGGGGAGCTGTTTTTT. Protein product: CASSPPIAGVTGELFF.

This rearrangement joins TRBV9 to TRBJ1-1; tentative D call: TRBD1 (6 bases). The CDR3 spans 14 residues. V shed 4 bases and J shed 4 bases, with 14 bases lying between them. Germline CDR1 SGDLS, CDR2 YYNGEE. The CDR3 here is CASSPGDRTTEAFF. CDR3 coding DNA: TGTGCCAGCAGCCCAGGAGACAGGACCACTGAAGCTTTCTTT.

The table lists this clone with a count of one. The rearrangement uses TRBV3-1 (or the pseudogene TRBV3-2) and TRBJ2-7; 7 positions agree with TRBD2. Germline CDR1 and CDR2: LGHDT and YNNKEL (reference sequence). This CDR3 is 13 amino acids long. With V trimmed by 1 base and J by 7 bases, 4 bases remained unmatched. Here the CDR3 reads CASSQGAGREQYF. The DNA of the CDR3 is TGTGCCAGCAGCCAAGGAGCGGGGAGGGAGCAGTACTTC.

The chain carries TRBV13 and TRBJ2-3, with TRBD1 matching 11 bases. CDR1 and CDR2 from the germline V gene are PRHDT and FYEKMQ (reference sequence). Germline trimming cut 5 bases from V and 4 bases from J; bases unmatched to any gene: 2. This CDR3 comprises 14 residues. The CDR3 region has the DNA TGTGCCAGCAGCCGGGACAGGGGGGCAGATACGCAGTATTTT. Protein: CASSRDRGADTQYF.

The chain employs TRBV10-1 and TRBJ2-5; weak D call: TRBD1 (6 bases). The germline V gene has CDR1 WNHNN and CDR2 SYGVQD (reference sequence). CDR3 length: 14 residues. Trimming took off 10 bases at V and 2 bases at J, with 17 bases between the two ends. The CDR3 coding sequence is TGCGCCACCAAGCGAGCAACAGGGCAAGAGACCCAGTACTTC. As protein: CATKRATGQETQYF.

V and J are TRBV18 and TRBJ1-3; 8 positions match TRBD1. The length of the CDR3 is 15 residues. J gave up 4 bases and V 3 bases, and 5 bases lay outside the gene matches. Germline V gene lookup returns CDR1 KGHSH and CDR2 LQKENI. The CDR3 region is CASSPDRARGNTIYF. The CDR3 nucleotides are TGTGCCAGCTCACCGGACAGGGCGAGGGGAAACACCATATATTTT.

This clone has a handful of counts. This rearrangement joins TRBV20-1 to TRBJ2-7, with a weak D call TRBD1 (8 bases). Looked up from germline, CDR1 is DFQATT and CDR2 is SNEGSKA (reference sequence). The V gene lost 3 bases and the J gene lost 6 bases, with 21 bases spanning the gap. The CDR3 length is 15 residues. The CDR3, as DNA: TGCAGTGCTAGTGTCGGTTTGGGGGGGACAGGCGAGCAGTACTTC. Protein: CSASVGLGGTGEQYF.